This passage covers 24 T cell receptor beta chains from one sample sequenced in a study of neurological immune-mediated disorders. MiXCR was run by TCRdb on the 5' RACE reads, yielding one entry per CDR3 protein. Here the sample spans some 24,000 distinct CDR3 sequences, roughly 12% being singletons. Sequencing input: PBMCs. The receptors derive from a woman aged 40 to 50 with HTLV-1-associated myelopathy (HAM/TSP).

The table lists this clonotype with many counts. The CDR3 DNA reads as TGCAGTGTCGAGGGGCTCGGTGGGGAAAAACTGTTTTTT. Amino acids: CSVEGLGGEKLFF. The chain uses TRBV20-1 and TRBJ1-4, with D possibly being TRBD1 (5 bases). Germline V gene data show CDR1 as DFQATT and CDR2 as SNEGSKA (reference sequence). Trimming left V 7 bases short and J 8 bases short, with 17 bases between. The CDR3 totals 13 residues.

Ten or more counts support this clonotype. V is TRBV2 and J is TRBJ2-7, with unresolved D. The CDR3 is 12 amino acids. V was shortened by 6 bases and J by 5 bases, with 11 bases between the two germline ends. Germline CDR1 reads SNHLY; CDR2 reads FYNNEI. CDR3 sequence (DNA): TGTGCCAGCAGGGAATCTAGGCACGAGCAGTACGTC. Its protein is CASRESRHEQYV.

CDR3 nucleotide sequence: TGCAGTGCTCCGAGGGCCTACAATGAGCAGTTCTTC. It codes for CSAPRAYNEQFF. The V call is TRBV20-1, the J call TRBJ2-1; the D gene is possibly TRBD2 (5 bases). The germline V and J ends were trimmed by 5 bases and 2 bases, with 7 bases remaining between them. The CDR3 sequence is 12 residues long. Looked up from germline, CDR1 is DFQATT and CDR2 is SNEGSKA (reference sequence).

This clonotype has a count of ten or more. The chain carries TRBV7-2 and TRBJ1-4; weak D call: TRBD1 (5 bases). This CDR3 comprises 15 residues. Trimming stripped 6 bases from V and 0 bases from J, with 11 bases between. Germline lookup yields CDR1 SGHTA and CDR2 FQGNSA. The CDR3 here is CASRLRGSTNEKLFF. The CDR3 DNA is TGTGCCAGCAGATTGAGGGGCTCAACTAATGAAAAACTGTTTTTT.

This clonotype was detected ten times or more. CDR3 DNA sequence: TGCAGCGTCACCAAGGCCAACTATGGCTACACCTTC. Amino acid sequence: CSVTKANYGYTF. The chain uses TRBV29-1 and TRBJ1-2, with no clear D. Germline CDR1 is SQVTM and CDR2 is ANQGSEA. V was pared by 6 bases and J by 2 bases, with 10 bases between. CDR3 length: 12 amino acids.

Ten or more counts support this clonotype. The gene calls are TRBV20-1 and TRBJ2-1; TRBD2 matches 7 bases. The trim removed 0 bases at V and 3 bases at J, leaving 11 bases unmatched. The CDR3 is made up of 17 amino acids. The V gene's germline CDR1 is DFQATT and CDR2 SNEGSKA (reference sequence). CDR3 DNA: TGCAGTGCTAGAGATTCGAGGGGAGGGGTCCTCTACAATGAGCAGTTCTTC. It encodes CSARDSRGGVLYNEQFF.

This clonotype was recorded many times. The chain employs TRBV29-1 and TRBJ2-1, with D uncertain. This CDR3 region has 11 residues. V shed 2 bases and J shed 3 bases, with 2 bases lying between them. Germline loops: CDR1 SQVTM, CDR2 ANQGSEA. The CDR3 sequence: CSVEFYNEQFF. DNA of the CDR3: TGCAGCGTTGAATTCTACAATGAGCAGTTCTTC.

This clonotype appeared many times. This CDR3 is CASSYAWDRDGEQYF. Here the CDR3 DNA reads TGTGCCAGCAGTTACGCATGGGACAGGGACGGCGAGCAGTACTTC. The rearrangement uses TRBV6-6 and TRBJ2-7; 9 bases map to TRBD1. The trim removed 2 bases at V and 6 bases at J, leaving 8 bases unmatched. This CDR3 comprises 15 residues. Germline CDR1 and CDR2: MNHNY and SVGAGI (reference sequence).

The chain employs TRBV5-6 and TRBJ1-5; maybe TRBD1 (5 bases). The ends were cut back, 2 bases at V and 3 bases at J, with 12 bases in the middle. The CDR3 is 15 residues long. CDR1 is SGHDT and CDR2 is YYEEEE in the germline V gene. CDR3 sequence reads: CASSFVGAINQPQHF. Here the CDR3 DNA reads TGTGCCAGCAGCTTCGTAGGGGCGATCAATCAGCCCCAGCATTTT. The whole variable domain, filled in from reference TRBV5-6 and TRBJ1-5, reads DAGVTQSPTHLIKTRGQQVTLRCSPKSGHDTVSWYQQALGQGPQFIFQYYEEEERQRGNFPDRFSGHQFPNYSSELNVNALLLGDSALYLCASSFVGAINQPQHFGDGTRLSIL.

This clonotype was detected ten times or more. The chain joins TRBV29-1 to TRBJ2-2, with D maybe TRBD1 (6 bases). Germline values: CDR1 SQVTM, CDR2 ANQGSEA. This CDR3 has 15 amino acids. V gave up 7 bases and J gave up 2 bases, with 17 bases separating them. CDR3 sequence: CSAIVRGVNTGELFF. CDR3 coding DNA: TGCAGCGCCATCGTCAGGGGTGTCAACACCGGGGAGCTGTTTTTT.

The chain has TRBV29-1 and TRBJ2-5; TRBD2 matches 11 bases. The CDR3 length is 13 residues. CDR1 and CDR2 from the germline V gene are SQVTM and ANQGSEA. V was pared by 4 bases and J by 4 bases, with 2 bases of the junction left unmatched. The CDR3 bases are TGCAGCGTTGGACTAGCGGGGCGAGAGACCCAGTACTTC. This translates into CSVGLAGRETQYF.

Notes on this clonotype: A junction boundary mismatches the germline segment, possibly from a read error. This chain connects TRBV20-1 to TRBJ2-7, with 8 positions matching TRBD1. CDR1 is DFQATT and CDR2 is SNEGSKA in the germline V gene (reference sequence). The CDR3 is made up of 14 amino acids. The CDR3 is CSARPGQVAYEQHF. DNA of the CDR3: TGCAGTGCTAGACCGGGACAGGTGGCCTACGAGCAGCACTTT.

This clonotype appeared many times. The chain couples TRBV20-1 to TRBJ2-5, with 10 bases matching TRBD2. The CDR3 sequence is 17 residues long. The germline V gene has CDR1 DFQATT and CDR2 SNEGSKA (reference sequence). Trimming took 3 bases from V and 3 from J; bases not matched to a gene: 13. CDR3 in DNA: TGCAGTGCTAGGACACCCCGATGGACTAGCGGTGAAGAGACCCAGTACTTC. It specifies CSARTPRWTSGEETQYF.

V gene TRBV20-1 combines with J gene TRBJ2-1; 7 nucleotides agree with TRBD2. CDR1 is DFQATT, CDR2 SNEGSKA, per germline (reference sequence). V shed 0 bases and J 2 bases; nucleotides not matched to a gene: 4. This CDR3 spans 15 amino acids. The DNA for the CDR3 is TGCAGTGCTAGAGATCAACGGGGGGCCTACAATGAGCAGTTCTTC. This translates into CSARDQRGAYNEQFF.

By sample share, this clonotype is medium-sized (0.01 to 0.1%). The chain uses TRBV12-3 or TRBV12-4 and TRBJ2-7, with 10 bases aligning to TRBD2. Germline trimming cut 4 bases from V and 3 bases from J; bases unmatched to any gene: 3. The CDR3 is made up of 14 amino acids. The CDR3 coding sequence is TGTGCCAGCAGTTCCAGCGGGGGGGTCTACGAGCAGTACTTC. Amino acids: CASSSSGGVYEQYF.

For this clonotype: The limits of the CDR3 on the DNA are not certain, so only TCRdb's listed CDR3 is given. V and J are TRBV5-1 and TRBJ2-7; the D call in the table, TRBD2, was not verified against the DNA. Germline CDR1 is SGHRS and CDR2 is YFSETQ. Including both end residues, the CDR3 is 19 amino acids long. The CDR3 region is CASSFYICSASKGNYEQYF.

This clonotype was counted many times. V gene TRBV7-2 combines with J gene TRBJ2-2; no definite D call. Trimming pared 1 base from V and 5 bases from J, leaving 8 bases between. Germline assignment: CDR1 SGHTA and CDR2 FQGNSA. The CDR3 covers 14 residues. CDR3 DNA: TGTGCCAGCAGCTTAGGCGGCCGAACCGGGGAGCTGTTTTTT. It specifies CASSLGGRTGELFF.

V is TRBV7-2 and J is TRBJ2-3; TRBD2 matches at 7 bases. Germline trimming cut 5 bases from V and 1 base from J; bases unmatched to any gene: 6. Germline CDR1 reads SGHTA; CDR2 reads FQGNSA. The CDR3 contains 15 residues. CDR3 protein: CASSTGTTRTDTQYF. The CDR3 DNA follows: TGTGCCAGCAGCACCGGGACTACCCGCACAGATACGCAGTATTTT.

This clonotype was observed at least ten times. The chain joins TRBV24-1 to TRBJ2-1; 14 nucleotides line up with TRBD2. The CDR3 covers 17 residues. V lost 2 bases to trimming and J lost 4 bases; unmatched junction nucleotides: 3. From germline, CDR1 is KGHDR and CDR2 SFDVKD. CDR3 bases: TGTGCCACCAGTGATTCTGGACTAGCGGGGGGATACAATGAGCAGTTCTTC. The encoded protein is CATSDSGLAGGYNEQFF.

This clonotype occurred many times. Here the CDR3 DNA reads TGTGCCAGCACCCGAACCTGGGACAGGCTGAACACTGAAGCTTTCTTT. Protein product: CASTRTWDRLNTEAFF. This chain connects TRBV6-5 to TRBJ1-1, with TRBD1 identical over 8 bases. CDR1 and CDR2 from the germline V gene are MNHEY and SVGAGI. J gave up 0 bases and V 7 bases, and 10 bases lay outside the gene matches. This CDR3 is 16 amino acids long.

The rearrangement joins TRBV18 to TRBJ2-1; possibly TRBD2 for D (6 bases). The V end lost 0 bases, the J end lost 4 bases, and 7 bases lay between the germline ends. CDR1 KGHSH and CDR2 LQKENI come from the germline V gene. This CDR3 has 14 amino acids. Written as DNA, the CDR3 is TGTGCCAGCTCACCACCCGGGGGTTACAATGAGCAGTTCTTC. The encoded protein is CASSPPGGYNEQFF.

This rearrangement joins TRBV18 to TRBJ2-2; tentative D call: TRBD1 (6 bases). CDR3 size: 16 residues. Germline loops: CDR1 KGHSH, CDR2 LQKENI. V lost 1 base to trimming and J lost 1 base, with 10 bases between them. The CDR3 DNA reads as TGTGCCAGCTCACCACTACCACAGGGGAACACCGGGGAGCTGTTTTTT. This translates into CASSPLPQGNTGELFF.

This clonotype has a count of ten or more. This chain uses TRBV12-3 or TRBV12-4 with TRBJ2-1; 10 nucleotides line up with TRBD2. This CDR3 has 14 amino acids. The V and J ends lost 2 bases and 9 bases, in that order; junction bases with no gene match: 4. CDR3 amino acids: CASSLSSGGGEQFF. CDR3 bases: TGTGCCAGCAGTTTATCCAGCGGGGGGGGTGAGCAGTTCTTC.

This clonotype was picked up many times. This chain links TRBV5-1 with TRBJ2-4; D possibly corresponds to TRBD1 (6 bases). CDR1 SGHRS and CDR2 YFSETQ come from the germline V gene. The V gene lost 4 bases and the J gene lost 3 bases, with 11 bases spanning the gap. The CDR3 has 14 amino acids. The CDR3 bases are TGCGCCAGCAGCGTGGGACACAGCAAAAACATTCAGTACTTC. It encodes CASSVGHSKNIQYF. The full variable domain, completed using reference TRBV5-1 and TRBJ2-4, is KAGVTQTPRYLIKTRGQQVTLSCSPISGHRSVSWYQQTPGQGLQFLFEYFSETQRNKGNFPGRFSGRQFSNSRSEMNVSTLELGDSALYLCASSVGHSKNIQYFGAGTRLSVL.